These 13 T cell receptor beta chains were all obtained from the same sample, sequenced in a study of blood T cell repertoires in COVID-19. Sequencing was performed with immunoSEQ multiplex PCR; in TCRdb, only in-frame clones are kept and a portion is missing. The sample carries 300,000 or so clones, 87% recorded once. The sequenced sample was peripheral blood. The receptors come from a woman aged 40 to 50 who had recovered from COVID-19.

This chain joins TRBV6-1 and TRBJ2-3, with TRBD2 matching over 9 bases. Trimming took 2 bases from V and 2 from J; bases not matched to a gene: 5. CDR1 MNHNS and CDR2 SASEGT come from the germline V gene. The length of the CDR3 is 16 residues. The CDR3 DNA is TGTGCCAGCAGTGAATGGCGGGGGGGAGCCACAGATACGCAGTATTTT. This sequence encodes CASSEWRGGATDTQYF.

The chain has TRBV6-5 and TRBJ1-1; D may be TRBD1 (6 bases). CDR3 length equals 16 residues. The germline V gene has CDR1 MNHEY and CDR2 SVGAGI. Trimming took 0 bases from V and 0 from J, leaving 11 bases between them. This CDR3 is CASSYSRDTMNTEAFF. The DNA of the CDR3 is TGTGCCAGCAGTTACTCCCGGGACACCATGAACACTGAAGCTTTCTTT.

This chain joins TRBV7-8 and TRBJ2-6, with a possible D match to TRBD2 (6 bases). Trimming cost V 4 bases and J 8 bases, with 12 bases left between them. The CDR3 is made up of 14 amino acids. The germline V gene has CDR1 SGHVS and CDR2 FQNEAQ. The CDR3 bases are TGTGCCAGCAGCTCCCTGGGGGGTACCAACGTCCTGACTTTC. Translation gives CASSSLGGTNVLTF.

The chain combines TRBV21-1 with TRBJ2-1; the table's D call of TRBD1 was not tested on the DNA. TRBV21-1 is reported as a pseudogene. The CDR3 is made up of 16 amino acids. For the CDR3, the DNA is TGTGCCAGCAGCCCAGTCAGGTTTATGACCTACAATGAGCAGTTCTTC. Translated: CASSPVRFMTYNEQFF.

This chain uses TRBV18 with TRBJ1-2, with 9 nucleotides matching TRBD1. After removal of 3 bases from V and 6 bases from J, the junction contained 8 bases not matched to a gene. CDR3 size: 15 residues. Germline values: CDR1 KGHSH, CDR2 LQKENI. The CDR3 DNA reads as TGTGCCAGCTCACCTGGGACAGGGTCTTCTAATGGCTACACCTTC. Its translation is CASSPGTGSSNGYTF. The full variable domain, completed using reference TRBV18 and TRBJ1-2, is NAGVMQNPRHLVRRRGQEARLRCSPMKGHSHVYWYRQLPEEGLKFMVYLQKENIIDESGMPKERFSAEFPKEGPSILRIQQVVRGDSAAYFCASSPGTGSSNGYTFGSGTRLTVV.

The V gene is TRBV19, the J gene TRBJ1-2; TRBD1 is a possible D gene (5 bases). CDR1 and CDR2 from the germline V gene are LNHDA and SQIVND (reference sequence). Trimming pared 5 bases from V and 4 bases from J, leaving 11 bases between. This CDR3 has 13 residues. In DNA, the CDR3 is TGTGCCAGTAGTTATGGACACCTCTATGGCTACACCTTC. Protein sequence: CASSYGHLYGYTF.

The rearrangement uses TRBV19 and TRBJ2-4, with 8 nucleotides matching TRBD2. Per germline, CDR1 LNHDA and CDR2 SQIVND (reference sequence). V shed 10 bases and J 6 bases; nucleotides not matched to a gene: 11. The CDR3 totals 14 residues. The CDR3 here is CATQRGNYGNIQYF. The CDR3 nucleotides read TGTGCCACCCAGCGGGGGAATTACGGAAACATTCAGTACTTC. Based on the CDR3 plus reference TRBV19 and TRBJ2-4, the full variable domain is DGGITQSPKYLFRKEGQNVTLSCEQNLNHDAMYWYRQDPGQGLRLIYYSQIVNDFQKGDIAEGYSVSREKKESFPLTVTSAQKNPTAFYLCATQRGNYGNIQYFGAGTRLSVL.

This chain connects TRBV29-1 to TRBJ2-1; D unclear. This CDR3 has 11 amino acids. Germline V lookup: CDR1 SQVTM, CDR2 ANQGSEA. The CDR3 nucleotides are TGCCACTCGGTGCGCAATAATGAGCAGTTCTTC. Protein sequence: CHSVRNNEQFF.

This sequence joins TRBV6-2 or TRBV6-3 and TRBJ2-2; TRBD1 might be the D (6 bases). The CDR3 loop spans 13 amino acids. Trimming pared 5 bases from V and 17 bases from J, leaving 21 bases between. Germline V gene sequence: CDR1 MNHEY, CDR2 SVGEGT. The DNA of the CDR3 is TGTGCCAGCAGTACCCCAGGGGTTGTCCGCCGATTTTTT. Its translation: CASSTPGVVRRFF.

The rearrangement uses TRBV7-2 and TRBJ1-2; tentative D call: TRBD1 (6 bases). V was trimmed by 6 bases and J by 6 bases, leaving 20 bases between them. The CDR3 length is 15 residues. From germline, CDR1 is SGHTA and CDR2 FQGNSA. The CDR3 is CASSYLGGGGDGYTF. CDR3 in DNA: TGTGCCAGCAGTTACCTGGGGGGGGGCGGAGATGGCTACACCTTC.

The rearrangement uses TRBV6-5 and TRBJ1-6; 11 bases are a match to TRBD1. Germline values: CDR1 MNHEY, CDR2 SVGAGI. CDR3 length: 15 residues. Trimming took 4 bases from V and 8 from J; bases not matched to a gene: 4. For the CDR3, the DNA is TGTGCCAGCAGTTCTTGGACAGGGGGCGATTCACCCCTCCACTTT. Translation gives CASSSWTGGDSPLHF.

The chain couples TRBV30 to TRBJ2-5, with D unclear. Trimming took off 5 bases at V and 2 bases at J, with 15 bases between the two ends. The CDR3 runs 14 residues. Germline CDR1 and CDR2: GTSNPN and SVGIG (reference sequence). CDR3: CAWVPPVRQETQYF. CDR3 bases: TGTGCCTGGGTCCCCCCGGTCAGGCAAGAGACCCAGTACTTC.

The V gene is TRBV9, the J gene TRBJ2-7; tentatively, D is TRBD1 (5 bases). V dropped 4 bases and J dropped 5 bases, with 16 bases sitting between them. In germline, CDR1 is SGDLS, CDR2 YYNGEE. The CDR3 is made up of 14 amino acids. The chain's CDR3 is CASSPLGQGHEQYF. The CDR3, as DNA: TGTGCCAGCAGCCCCCTTGGGCAGGGCCACGAGCAGTACTTC.